Presented here are 18 T cell receptor beta chains from one specimen sequenced in a study of T cell responses to AZD1222 COVID-19 vaccine. The data were produced by immunoSEQ multiplex PCR, yet TCRdb's version contains in-frame clones alone and is incomplete. The sample shows 110,000 or so clones, around nine tenths of them seen only once. Source: peripheral blood, taken 28 days after the second AZD1222 dose. All receptors derive from an adult who received the AZD1222 COVID-19 vaccine.

The rearrangement uses TRBV2 and TRBJ1-2; 9 bases match TRBD1. V was clipped by 9 bases and J by 7 bases; unmatched bases: 6. CDR1 and CDR2 (germline): SNHLY, FYNNEI. The CDR3 has 12 residues. Here the CDR3 reads CARTGGLSGYTF. The CDR3 region has the DNA TGTGCCAGGACAGGGGGTCTCTCTGGCTACACCTTC.

The chain employs TRBV11-3 and TRBJ2-1; D gene unclear. From germline, CDR1 is SGHNT and CDR2 YENEEA. The V and J ends lost 3 bases and 2 bases respectively, with 14 bases between them. CDR3 size: 16 residues. The CDR3 region is CASSFSGPHPYNEQFF. CDR3 DNA: TGTGCCAGCAGCTTCTCTGGACCTCATCCCTACAATGAGCAGTTCTTC. Full variable domain (rest looked up from reference TRBV11-3 and TRBJ2-1): EAGVVQSPRYKIIEKKQPVAFWCNPISGHNTLYWYLQNLGQGPELLIRYENEEAVDDSQLPKDRFSAERLKGVDSTLKIQPAELGDSAVYLCASSFSGPHPYNEQFFGPGTRLTVL.

The chain uses TRBV7-9 and TRBJ1-3; TRBD1 is a possible D gene (5 bases). CDR1 and CDR2 from the germline V gene are SEHNR and FQNEAQ (reference sequence). Trimming removed 1 base at V and 4 bases at J, with 17 bases between. This CDR3 region has 17 residues. The CDR3 protein is CASSLGVKAGSGNTIYF. Here the CDR3 DNA reads TGTGCCAGCAGCTTAGGAGTCAAGGCAGGGTCGGGAAACACCATATATTTT.

This chain connects TRBV3-1 (or the pseudogene TRBV3-2) to TRBJ1-5; TRBD1 is a possible D gene (6 bases). Trimming cost V 4 bases and J 0 bases, with 16 bases left between them. This CDR3 has 17 amino acids. Germline CDR1 and CDR2: LGHDT and YNNKEL (reference sequence). In nucleotides, the CDR3 is TGTGCCAGCAGCCCCGCAACAGGGTTTAATAGCAATCAGCCCCAGCATTTT. It is translated as CASSPATGFNSNQPQHF.

The V call is TRBV7-8, the J call TRBJ1-6; tentatively, D is TRBD1 (5 bases). Germline V gene sequence: CDR1 SGHVS, CDR2 FQNEAQ. The CDR3 totals 15 residues. V dropped 2 bases and J dropped 6 bases, with 11 bases sitting between them. The CDR3 loop is CASSLQTVANSPLHF. As DNA, the CDR3 is TGTGCCAGCAGCTTACAGACAGTGGCTAATTCACCCCTCCACTTT.

The rearrangement links TRBV12-5 to TRBJ1-1; D possibly corresponds to TRBD1 (5 bases). This CDR3 comprises 13 residues. Germline V gene lookup returns CDR1 LGHNT and CDR2 FRNRAP. V lost 1 base, J lost 5 bases, and 8 bases lay in between. The CDR3 bases are TGTGCTAGTGGTTTGGGGCAGGGAACTGAAGCTTTCTTT. It is translated as CASGLGQGTEAFF.

This rearrangement joins TRBV3-1 (or the pseudogene TRBV3-2) to TRBJ1-5; D unresolved. The V gene's germline CDR1 is LGHDT and CDR2 YNNKEL (reference sequence). The CDR3 has 16 amino acids. Trimming took 0 bases from V and 3 from J, leaving 12 bases between them. CDR3 in DNA: TGTGCCAGCAGCCAAGATGGCGCGGGTTACAATCAGCCCCAGCATTTT. Protein: CASSQDGAGYNQPQHF.

This clone was found a few times. The chain employs TRBV2 and TRBJ2-7; D gene unclear. The length of the CDR3 is 15 residues. Germline-derived CDR1 and CDR2 are SNHLY and FYNNEI. Deletions cut 2 bases from V and 0 bases from J, with 11 bases between. CDR3 loop: CASSETAPSSYEQYF. The CDR3 DNA sequence: TGTGCCAGCAGTGAAACGGCGCCCAGCTCCTACGAGCAGTACTTC. Full variable domain (rest looked up from reference TRBV2 and TRBJ2-7): EPEVTQTPSHQVTQMGQEVILRCVPISNHLYFYWYRQILGQKVEFLVSFYNNEISEKSEIFDDQFSVERPDGSNFTLKIRSTKLEDSAMYFCASSETAPSSYEQYFGPGTRLTVT.

V and J are TRBV30 and TRBJ1-2, with 11 positions matching TRBD1. Germline V lookup: CDR1 GTSNPN, CDR2 SVGIG (reference sequence). V dropped 1 base and J dropped 2; count of bases not matched to a gene: 9. This CDR3 has 17 residues. For the CDR3, the DNA is TGTGCCTGGAGTGCACCGGACAGGGGGCTTGGGAACTATGGCTACACCTTC. This gives the protein CAWSAPDRGLGNYGYTF.

The chain has TRBV12-3 or TRBV12-4 and TRBJ1-1; no reliable D call. With 5 bases removed from V and 8 bases from J, the gap between germline ends came to 12 bases. This CDR3 has 12 residues. The chain's CDR3 is CASSTRRAEAFF. CDR3 sequence (DNA): TGTGCCAGCAGTACACGCCGGGCAGAAGCTTTCTTT.

The rearrangement links TRBV30 to TRBJ1-6; 8 bases line up with TRBD1. CDR1 is GTSNPN and CDR2 is SVGIG in the germline V gene (reference sequence). This CDR3 has 16 residues. Germline trimming cut 2 bases from V and 5 bases from J; bases unmatched to any gene: 8. Here the CDR3 reads CAWSIRGRVNNSPLHF. The CDR3 DNA is TGTGCCTGGAGTATCAGGGGGCGCGTTAATAATTCACCCCTCCACTTT.

The chain recombines TRBV10-1 with TRBJ2-7; D perhaps matches TRBD2 (5 bases). The V and J ends lost 9 bases and 7 bases respectively, with 22 bases between them. This CDR3 region has 14 residues. Germline CDR1 is WNHNN and CDR2 is SYGVQD (reference sequence). The CDR3 DNA sequence: TGCGCCAGGGCCGTTAAGATCCTCGGGGATGAGCAGTACTTC. Translating gives CARAVKILGDEQYF.

The chain employs TRBV7-3 and TRBJ2-5, with a tentative D call TRBD1 (5 bases). V was clipped by 0 bases and J by 1 base, with 9 bases between them. The CDR3 sequence is 15 residues long. Germline CDR1 SGHTA, CDR2 FQGTGA. The CDR3 region is CASSLTSDSQETQYF. The DNA for the CDR3 is TGTGCCAGCAGCTTAACGTCCGACAGCCAAGAGACCCAGTACTTC.

The chain couples TRBV29-1 to TRBJ2-3; 8 positions match TRBD1. In germline, CDR1 is SQVTM, CDR2 ANQGSEA. The V segment lost 1 base and the J segment 1 base; nucleotides outside the gene matches: 4. This CDR3 contains 15 residues. The CDR3 sequence: CSVEGQGAGTDTQYF. CDR3 DNA: TGCAGCGTTGAAGGGCAGGGGGCGGGCACAGATACGCAGTATTTT.

The chain employs TRBV19 and TRBJ1-2, with D uncertain. In germline, CDR1 is LNHDA, CDR2 SQIVND (reference sequence). Trimming pared 5 bases from V and 2 bases from J, leaving 9 bases between. The CDR3 runs to 13 residues. The CDR3 protein is CASSPDLNYGYTF. The CDR3 DNA follows: TGTGCCAGTAGTCCAGACCTAAACTATGGCTACACCTTC.

The chain is built from TRBV3-1 (or the pseudogene TRBV3-2) and TRBJ1-1; no clear D gene. Germline V CDR1 and CDR2: LGHDT, YNNKEL (reference sequence). Deletions cut 1 base from V and 4 bases from J, with 4 bases between. This CDR3 region has 12 residues. The CDR3 loop reads CASSQGSTEAFF. DNA of the CDR3: TGTGCCAGCAGCCAAGGGAGCACTGAAGCTTTCTTT.

This CDR3 is CASSVDGGWHGEQFF. Here the CDR3 DNA reads TGTGCCAGCAGCGTAGACGGGGGGTGGCACGGTGAGCAGTTCTTC. The chain couples TRBV9 to TRBJ2-1; 7 bases fit TRBD2. Trimming took 0 bases from V and 9 from J; bases not matched to a gene: 9. Germline V gene lookup returns CDR1 SGDLS and CDR2 YYNGEE. The CDR3 covers 15 residues.

The chain employs TRBV9 and TRBJ2-1; D is unresolved. Trimming stripped 0 bases from V and 0 bases from J, with 7 bases between. The CDR3 contains 15 residues. Germline V gene data show CDR1 as SGDLS and CDR2 as YYNGEE. Here the CDR3 DNA reads TGTGCCAGCAGCGTAGCGGCCTTCTCCTACAATGAGCAGTTCTTC. Protein product: CASSVAAFSYNEQFF.